This TCR beta chain originates from a study of shared clonotypes between healthy human individuals. Germline lookup yields CDR1 MGHRA and CDR2 YSYEKL. CDR3 length equals 12 residues. V lost 1 base and J 7 bases, leaving 7 bases between the germline ends. Assay: immunoSEQ multiplex PCR; the TCRdb copy retains only in-frame clones and omits some. The sample lists millions of clones; over 85% were seen once. General observations from the study: Only blood underwent sampling, and tissue repertoires likely differ. The study found lower generation probabilities in non-shared clonotypes than in those shared by all four donors.

Cells designated naive CD8 were CD45RO-negative and were positively selected for CCR7, with terminally differentiated effector memory CD45RA+ cells excluded. With regard to this clone: The target antigen is unknown. Other nucleotide sequences in the sample specify the same CDR3.

V usage is TRBV4-1 and J usage is TRBJ1-1; maybe TRBD1 (5 bases). This sequence originates from a man aged 18 to 35 in good health. Sequencing was carried out using naive CD8+ T cells sorted from blood. DNA of the CDR3: TGCGCCAGCAGCCAAGTGAGGGGTGAAGCTTTCTTT. This sequence encodes CASSQVRGEAFF.